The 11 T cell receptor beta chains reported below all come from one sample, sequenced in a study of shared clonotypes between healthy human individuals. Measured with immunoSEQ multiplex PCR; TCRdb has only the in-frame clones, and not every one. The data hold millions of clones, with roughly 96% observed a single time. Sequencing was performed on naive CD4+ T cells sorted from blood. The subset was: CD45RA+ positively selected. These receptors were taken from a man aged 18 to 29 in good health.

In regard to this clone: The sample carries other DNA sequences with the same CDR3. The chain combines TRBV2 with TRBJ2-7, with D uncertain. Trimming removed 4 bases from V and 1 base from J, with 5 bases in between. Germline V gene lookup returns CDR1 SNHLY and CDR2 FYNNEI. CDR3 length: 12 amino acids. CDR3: CASSGNSYEQYF. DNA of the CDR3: TGTGCCAGCAGTGGGAATTCCTACGAGCAGTACTTC. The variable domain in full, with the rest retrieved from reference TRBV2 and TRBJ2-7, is EPEVTQTPSHQVTQMGQEVILRCVPISNHLYFYWYRQILGQKVEFLVSFYNNEISEKSEIFDDQFSVERPDGSNFTLKIRSTKLEDSAMYFCASSGNSYEQYFGPGTRLTVT.

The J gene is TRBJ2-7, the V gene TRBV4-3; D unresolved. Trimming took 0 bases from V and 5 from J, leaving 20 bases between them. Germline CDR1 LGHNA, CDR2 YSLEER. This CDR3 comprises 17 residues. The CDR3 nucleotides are TGCGCCAGCAGCCAAGATTTTCGTAGTAGACTCCGAGACGAGCAGTACTTC. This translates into CASSQDFRSRLRDEQYF.

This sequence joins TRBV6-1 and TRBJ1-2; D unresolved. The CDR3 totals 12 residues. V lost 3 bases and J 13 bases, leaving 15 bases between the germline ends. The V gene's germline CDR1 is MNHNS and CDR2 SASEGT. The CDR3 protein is CASSDPPQFSTF. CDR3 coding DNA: TGTGCCAGCAGTGATCCCCCCCAATTCAGCACCTTC.

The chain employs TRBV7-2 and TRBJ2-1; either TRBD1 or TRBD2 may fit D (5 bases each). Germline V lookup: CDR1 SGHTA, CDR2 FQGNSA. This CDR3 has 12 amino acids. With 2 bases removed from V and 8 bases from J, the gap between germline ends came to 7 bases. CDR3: CASSLQGDEQFF. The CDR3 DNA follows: TGTGCCAGCAGCTTACAGGGAGATGAGCAGTTCTTC.

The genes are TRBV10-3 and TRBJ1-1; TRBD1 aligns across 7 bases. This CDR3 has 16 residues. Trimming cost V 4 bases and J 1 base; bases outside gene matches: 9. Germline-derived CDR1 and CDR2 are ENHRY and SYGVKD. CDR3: CAISALETGSNTEAFF. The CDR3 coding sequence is TGTGCCATCAGTGCTCTTGAGACAGGGTCGAACACTGAAGCTTTCTTT.

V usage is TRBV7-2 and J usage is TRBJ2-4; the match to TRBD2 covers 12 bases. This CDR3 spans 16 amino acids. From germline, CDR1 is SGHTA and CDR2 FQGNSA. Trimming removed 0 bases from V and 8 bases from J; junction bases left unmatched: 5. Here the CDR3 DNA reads TGTGCCAGCAGCTTAGCACTAGCGGGAGGTCTATACATTCAGTACTTC. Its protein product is CASSLALAGGLYIQYF. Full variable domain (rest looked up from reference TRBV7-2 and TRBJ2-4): GAGVSQSPSNKVTEKGKDVELRCDPISGHTALYWYRQSLGQGLEFLIYFQGNSAPDKSGLPSDRFSAERTGGSVSTLTIQRTQQEDSAVYLCASSLALAGGLYIQYFGAGTRLSVL.

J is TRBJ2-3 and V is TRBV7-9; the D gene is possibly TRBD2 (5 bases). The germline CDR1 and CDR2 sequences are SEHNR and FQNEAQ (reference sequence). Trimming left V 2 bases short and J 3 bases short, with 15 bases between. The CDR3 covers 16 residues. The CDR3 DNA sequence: TGTGCCAGCAGCTTACAGCGACCCCGAGGGACAGATACGCAGTATTTT. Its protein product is CASSLQRPRGTDTQYF.

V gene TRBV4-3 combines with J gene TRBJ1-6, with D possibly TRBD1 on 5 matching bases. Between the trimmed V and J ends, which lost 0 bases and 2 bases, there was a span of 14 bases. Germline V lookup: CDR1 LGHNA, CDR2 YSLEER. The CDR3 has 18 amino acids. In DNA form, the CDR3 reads TGCGCCAGCAGCCAAGAAGGGAACGGGGCGGCCTATAATTCACCCCTCCACTTT. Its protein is CASSQEGNGAAYNSPLHF.

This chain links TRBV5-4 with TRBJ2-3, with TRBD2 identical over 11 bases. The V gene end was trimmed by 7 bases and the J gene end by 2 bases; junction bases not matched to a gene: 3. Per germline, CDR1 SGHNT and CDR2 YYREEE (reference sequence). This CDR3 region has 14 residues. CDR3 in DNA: TGTGCCAGCGCTAGCGGGGGGACCACAGATACGCAGTATTTT. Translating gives CASASGGTTDTQYF.

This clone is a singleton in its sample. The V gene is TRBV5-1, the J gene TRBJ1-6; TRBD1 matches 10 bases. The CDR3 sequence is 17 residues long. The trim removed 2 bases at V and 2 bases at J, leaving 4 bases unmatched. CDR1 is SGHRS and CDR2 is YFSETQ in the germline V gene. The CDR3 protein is CASSFGTGETYNSPLHF. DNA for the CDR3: TGCGCCAGCAGCTTCGGGACAGGGGAAACCTATAATTCACCCCTCCACTTT.

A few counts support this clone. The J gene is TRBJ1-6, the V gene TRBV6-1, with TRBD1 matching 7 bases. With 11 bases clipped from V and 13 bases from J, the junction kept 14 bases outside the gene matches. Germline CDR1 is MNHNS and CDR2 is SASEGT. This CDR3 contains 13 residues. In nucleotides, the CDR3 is TGTGCCGTTGGACAGGTGGGATTCCGGCCCCTCCACTTT. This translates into CAVGQVGFRPLHF.